One and the same sample provided the 15 T cell receptor beta chains below, sequenced in a study of cytomegalovirus exposure and HLA in healthy donors. The PCR was carried out with 60 Vbeta primers and 13 Jbeta primers. TCRdb keeps only in-frame clones here, not all; method: immunoSEQ multiplex PCR. The table lists hundreds of thousands of clones, 80% to 85% of them singletons. The source material was PBMCs. All receptors derive from a boy aged 2 to 9 in good health and CMV-seronegative.

V usage is TRBV6-1 and J usage is TRBJ1-2, with D unresolved. This CDR3 is 11 amino acids long. V dropped 0 bases and J dropped 8 bases, with 4 bases sitting between them. CDR1 and CDR2 from the germline V gene are MNHNS and SASEGT. CDR3 amino acids: CASSEAQGYTF. CDR3 sequence (DNA): TGTGCCAGCAGTGAAGCCCAGGGCTACACCTTC.

The genes are TRBV11-2 and TRBJ2-6; D unclear. Looked up from germline, CDR1 is SGHAT and CDR2 is FQNNGV. Trimming stripped 8 bases from V and 4 bases from J, with 15 bases between. This CDR3 is built from 15 residues. The CDR3 loop reads CASSFPGSGANVLTF. The CDR3 DNA is TGTGCCAGCTCTTTTCCCGGTTCGGGGGCCAACGTCCTGACTTTC.

The CDR3 sequence is CASSWDRGNTIYF. The DNA of the CDR3 is TGTGCCAGCAGCTGGGACAGGGGAAACACCATATATTTT. This chain links TRBV11-3 with TRBJ1-3, with 8 bases fitting TRBD1. With V trimmed by 4 bases and J by 4 bases, 0 bases remained unmatched. This CDR3 spans 13 amino acids. The germline V gene encodes CDR1 SGHNT and CDR2 YENEEA.

The rearrangement uses TRBV7-2 and TRBJ2-1, with 8 positions matching TRBD2. Germline V gene lookup returns CDR1 SGHTA and CDR2 FQGNSA. This CDR3 contains 14 residues. V dropped 1 base and J dropped 12; count of bases not matched to a gene: 8. Written as DNA, the CDR3 is TGTGCCAGCAGCTTAGATGTGAGCGGGAGAGGGCAGTTCTTC. As protein: CASSLDVSGRGQFF.

The genes are TRBV5-1 and TRBJ2-7, with 7 nucleotides matching TRBD1. Trimming cost V 4 bases and J 3 bases; bases outside gene matches: 7. The germline CDR1 and CDR2 sequences are SGHRS and YFSETQ. This CDR3 comprises 14 residues. The CDR3, as DNA: TGCGCCAGCAGCAACCGGGACAGTGTCTACGAGCAGTACTTC. This sequence encodes CASSNRDSVYEQYF.

The rearrangement uses TRBV19 and TRBJ1-5, with 7 nucleotides matching TRBD1. Germline values: CDR1 LNHDA, CDR2 SQIVND (reference sequence). CDR3 length: 15 amino acids. Trimming cost V 4 bases and J 3 bases; bases outside gene matches: 6. CDR3 sequence reads: CASSRQGPNNQPQHF. DNA of the CDR3: TGTGCCAGTAGTAGACAGGGCCCCAACAATCAGCCCCAGCATTTT.

Notes on this clone: At one of its ends the junction is not consistent with the germline gene, which may arise from a read error. This rearrangement joins TRBV27 to TRBJ1-6; D is unclear. CDR3 size: 14 residues. Germline V gives CDR1 MNHEY, CDR2 SMNVEV (reference sequence). CDR3 DNA sequence: TGTGCCAGCAGTTTCCTAACGGGAGATTCCCCCCTCCACTTT. It codes for CASSFLTGDSPLHF.

This clone was seen just once. The rearrangement uses TRBV2 and TRBJ1-6, with 9 bases fitting TRBD1. Germline values: CDR1 SNHLY, CDR2 FYNNEI. J gave up 7 bases and V 5 bases, and 6 bases lay outside the gene matches. This CDR3 is 15 amino acids long. The CDR3 coding sequence is TGTGCCAGCAGTAATACAGGGGGCGGGAATTCACCCCTCCACTTT. Translation: CASSNTGGGNSPLHF.

This chain connects TRBV30 to TRBJ1-3; D gene uncertain. CDR3 length: 15 amino acids. Trimming stripped 3 bases from V and 0 bases from J, with 12 bases between. The germline CDR1 and CDR2 sequences are GTSNPN and SVGIG (reference sequence). The CDR3 protein is CAWRAIGSSGNTIYF. The CDR3 coding sequence is TGTGCCTGGAGGGCCATAGGGAGCTCTGGAAACACCATATATTTT.

V usage is TRBV5-1 and J usage is TRBJ2-2; D perhaps matches TRBD1 (7 bases). This CDR3 is 15 amino acids long. The V end lost 2 bases, the J end lost 3 bases, and 11 bases lay between the germline ends. Germline assignment: CDR1 SGHRS and CDR2 YFSETQ. As DNA, the CDR3 is TGCGCCAGCAGCTTTGGCAGGGGGGACACCGGGGAGCTGTTTTTT. Residues: CASSFGRGDTGELFF.

V gene TRBV5-1 combines with J gene TRBJ2-5; D perhaps matches TRBD2 (5 bases). Germline V gene data show CDR1 as SGHRS and CDR2 as YFSETQ. Trimming shortened V by 3 bases and J by 2 bases, and 14 bases separated the two germline ends. CDR3 length: 15 residues. CDR3 residues: CASSSEAGGQETQYF. DNA for the CDR3: TGCGCCAGCAGCTCTGAGGCGGGCGGACAAGAGACCCAGTACTTC.

This chain links TRBV5-6 with TRBJ1-6; TRBD1 matches 10 bases. Germline loops: CDR1 SGHDT, CDR2 YYEEEE. CDR3 length: 16 amino acids. The junction had 2 bases not matched to a gene; V was cut back by 3 bases and J by 2 bases. CDR3 sequence (DNA): TGTGCCAGCAGCTCCGGACAGGGGGCCTATAATTCACCCCTCCACTTT. This gives the protein CASSSGQGAYNSPLHF. The full variable domain, in which reference TRBV5-6 and TRBJ1-6 provide the parts outside the CDR3, is DAGVTQSPTHLIKTRGQQVTLRCSPKSGHDTVSWYQQALGQGPQFIFQYYEEEERQRGNFPDRFSGHQFPNYSSELNVNALLLGDSALYLCASSSGQGAYNSPLHFGNGTRLTVT.

The V call is TRBV19, the J call TRBJ2-3, with 7 nucleotides matching TRBD1. The V gene end was trimmed by 10 bases and the J gene end by 0 bases; junction bases not matched to a gene: 7. Germline CDR1 reads LNHDA; CDR2 reads SQIVND (reference sequence). The CDR3 runs to 14 residues. The CDR3 sequence is CATRTGASTDTQYF. CDR3 nucleotide sequence: TGTGCCACTCGGACAGGCGCTAGCACAGATACGCAGTATTTT.

The CDR3 region is CASSRGTSGSGVYEQYF. CDR3 nucleotides: TGTGCCAGCAGCCGAGGGACTAGCGGGAGTGGGGTCTACGAGCAGTACTTC. The V gene is TRBV5-5, the J gene TRBJ2-7; 14 nucleotides agree with TRBD2. Per the germline V gene, CDR1 is SGHKS and CDR2 is YYEKEE (reference sequence). V dropped 4 bases and J dropped 3; count of bases not matched to a gene: 9. The CDR3 covers 17 residues.

This chain links TRBV11-1 with TRBJ2-5, with TRBD2 matching over 11 bases. CDR3 length: 15 amino acids. In germline, CDR1 is SGHAT, CDR2 FQDESV (reference sequence). V lost 5 bases, J lost 1 base, and 3 bases stayed unmatched. The CDR3 nucleotides read TGTGCCAGCAGCAAGGGGACTAGCGGCCAAGAGACCCAGTACTTC. It codes for CASSKGTSGQETQYF.